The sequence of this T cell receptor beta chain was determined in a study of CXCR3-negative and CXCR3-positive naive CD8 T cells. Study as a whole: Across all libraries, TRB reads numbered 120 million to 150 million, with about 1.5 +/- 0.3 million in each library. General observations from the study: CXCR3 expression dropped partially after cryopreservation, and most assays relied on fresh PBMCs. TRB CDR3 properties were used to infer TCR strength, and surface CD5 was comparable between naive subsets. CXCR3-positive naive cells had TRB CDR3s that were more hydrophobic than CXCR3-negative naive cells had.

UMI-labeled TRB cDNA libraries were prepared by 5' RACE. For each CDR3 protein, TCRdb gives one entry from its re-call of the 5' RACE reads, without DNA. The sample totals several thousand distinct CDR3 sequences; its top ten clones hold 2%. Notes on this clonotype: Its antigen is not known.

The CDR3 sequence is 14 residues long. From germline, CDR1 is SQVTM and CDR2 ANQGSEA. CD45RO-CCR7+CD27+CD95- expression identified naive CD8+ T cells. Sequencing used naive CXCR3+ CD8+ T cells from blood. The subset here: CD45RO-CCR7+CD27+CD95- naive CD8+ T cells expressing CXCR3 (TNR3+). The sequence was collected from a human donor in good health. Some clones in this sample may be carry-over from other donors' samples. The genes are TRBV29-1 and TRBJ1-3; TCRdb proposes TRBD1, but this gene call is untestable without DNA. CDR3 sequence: CSVEKGIGGNTIYF.